A selection of T cell receptor beta chains follows, all from one sample in a study of PD-L1 blockade in urothelial cancer. The method was immunoSEQ multiplex PCR; TCRdb's version includes in-frame clones alone and lacks a portion of them. This table holds about 30,000 clones, about 89% found once. The sample was PBMCs, taken around atezolizumab (anti-PD-L1) treatment. These receptors all come from a man older than 75 with urothelial cancer. The CDR3 runs from the conserved cysteine through the conserved F or W. Fields, in order: V gene, J gene, clone size, D gene, CDR3 DNA, CDR3 protein. D genes are given only for firm matches. Only some rows state a clone size, as once, few, many or a class for expanded clones.

>TRBV5-1|TRBJ2-7|.|TRBD2
TGCGCCAGCAGCTTGGTTATAGCGGGAGGGCGCGAGCAGTACTTC
CASSLVIAGGREQYF
>TRBV4-3|TRBJ2-3|.|.
TGCGCCAGCAGCGTCCTAGGCGGAGGCACAGATACGCAGTATTTT
CASSVLGGGTDTQYF
>TRBV6-5|TRBJ2-3|.|TRBD2
TGTGCCAGCAGTTCCCAGCGGGAGGGAGATACGCAGTATTTT
CASSSQREGDTQYF
>TRBV9|TRBJ2-7|.|TRBD2
TGTGCCAGCAGCTTAGGACTAGCCGTCACCTACGAGCAGTACTTC
CASSLGLAVTYEQYF
>TRBV28|TRBJ1-2|few|.
TGTGCCAGCAGTTCCCAACAGGGAAACTATGGCTACACCTTC
CASSSQQGNYGYTF
>TRBV30|TRBJ1-6|.|TRBD1
TGTGCCTGGGGACAGGGGGGGAATTCACCCCTCCACTTT
CAWGQGGNSPLHF
>TRBV23-1|TRBJ1-5|.|TRBD1
TGCGCCAGCTTTTGTCTCCGGGACAGGGAACGCAATCAGCCCCAGCATTTT
CASFCLRDRERNQPQHF
>TRBV2|TRBJ1-2|.|.
TGTGCCAGCAGTGATTTGGGCAGAACTAACTATGGCTACACCTTC
CASSDLGRTNYGYTF
>TRBV5-1|TRBJ2-7|.|.
TGCGCCAGCAGCAGCCAACTGGACAGACCTTACGAGCAGTACTTC
CASSSQLDRPYEQYF
>TRBV7-5|TRBJ1-1|.|.
TGTGTCAGAAGCTTGTTACAGGTCTTGAACACTGAAGCTTTCTTT
CVRSLLQVLNTEAFF
>TRBV29-1|TRBJ1-2|.|.
TGCAGCGTTGAGCAGGCTTCTAACTATGGCTACACCTTC
CSVEQASNYGYTF
>TRBV27|TRBJ2-1|.|TRBD2
TGTGCCAGCACAAATCCGGGACTAAGGCACAATGAGCAGTTCTTC
CASTNPGLRHNEQFF
>TRBV11-3|TRBJ2-5|.|TRBD2
TGTGCCAGCAGTAGAAAAGCGGGAGGGCGTGGAGAGACCCAGTACTTC
CASSRKAGGRGETQYF
>TRBV25-1|TRBJ2-2|.|TRBD1
TGTGCCAGCAGTGAGAGGGGGCGAAGAACCGGGGAGCTGTTTTTT
CASSERGRRTGELFF
>TRBV27|TRBJ2-5|.|.
TGTGCCAGCAGGCTAAGGACAGGGAGGGCAGAGACCCAGTACTTC
CASRLRTGRAETQYF
>TRBV6-1|TRBJ1-5|.|.
TGTGCCAGCAGTAAAGACAATAATCAGCCCCAGCATTTT
CASSKDNNQPQHF
>TRBV19|TRBJ2-2|.|.
TGTGCCAGTAGTATCGACAGGAACACCGGGGAGCTGTTTTTT
CASSIDRNTGELFF
>TRBV5-6|TRBJ1-2|.|.
TGTGCCAGCAGCTTGAACGGGGGCTATGGCTACACCTTC
CASSLNGGYGYTF
>TRBV9|TRBJ1-1|.|.
TGTGCCAGCAGCGTAGGCCGCAGGGGGAACACTGAAGCTTTCTTT
CASSVGRRGNTEAFF
>TRBV11-2|TRBJ2-7|once|TRBD2
TGTGCCACCCGCGGGGGGAGGAGCTCCTACGAGCAGTACTTC
CATRGGRSSYEQYF
>TRBV5-4|TRBJ2-1|.|TRBD1
TGTGCCAGCACTCGACAGGGCTCCTACAATGAGCAGTTCTTC
CASTRQGSYNEQFF
>TRBV27|TRBJ1-2|few|.
TGTGCCAGCAGTTTAGGCGGCATGCCCTATGGCTACACCTTC
CASSLGGMPYGYTF
>TRBV5-1|TRBJ2-5|.|TRBD2
TGCGCCAGCAGCTTGGGGACTAGCGCCTTACAAGAGACCCAGTACTTC
CASSLGTSALQETQYF
>TRBV6-5|TRBJ1-3|.|.
TGTGCCAGCAGTTACTCGCCAGGGGCTGGAAACACCATATATTTT
CASSYSPGAGNTIYF
>TRBV19|TRBJ1-1|few|.
TGTGCCAGTAGTAGCCAGGGGAACACTGAAGCTTTCTTT
CASSSQGNTEAFF
>TRBV6-7|TRBJ2-1|.|.
TGTGCCAGCAGTCACTCGGGCTGCCATGAGCAGTTCTTC
CASSHSGCHEQFF
>TRBV7-9|TRBJ1-4|.|TRBD1
TGTGCCAGCAGCCGAGACAGGGGGAATGAAAAACTGTTTTTT
CASSRDRGNEKLFF
>TRBV4-3|TRBJ1-1|.|.
TGCGCCAGCAGCCGCACGGACAGAGAGAACACTGAAGCTTTCTTT
CASSRTDRENTEAFF
>TRBV19|TRBJ1-1|.|.
TGTGCCAGTAGTGACAGGAACACTGAAGCTTTCTTT
CASSDRNTEAFF
>TRBV6-5|TRBJ1-4|.|.
TGTGCCAGCAGACCCGACAGTTCCCCTAATGAAAAACTGTTTTTT
CASRPDSSPNEKLFF
>TRBV2|TRBJ1-5|.|.
TGTGCCAGCAGTGCTGACAGACATAGCAATCAGCCCCAGCATTTT
CASSADRHSNQPQHF
>TRBV5-1|TRBJ2-3|.|.
TGCGCCAGCAGCTTGGAGGCGAGGCGGCTGGCGGATACGCAGTATTTT
CASSLEARRLADTQYF
>TRBV11-3|TRBJ2-1|.|.
TGTGCCAGCAGCCCCGGTGGGACTTACAATGAGCAGTTCTTC
CASSPGGTYNEQFF
>TRBV18|TRBJ2-7|.|TRBD1
TGTGCCAGCTCAGCCGACAGGGCTACCGAGCAGTACTTC
CASSADRATEQYF
>TRBV28|TRBJ1-1|.|TRBD1
TGTGCCAGCAGCCTTACAGGGGACACTGAAGCTTTCTTT
CASSLTGDTEAFF
>TRBV7-9|TRBJ1-5|.|.
TGTGCCAGCAGCTCGGGACACGGGGCGAACAATCAGCCCCAGCATTTT
CASSSGHGANNQPQHF
>TRBV6-1|TRBJ1-5|.|.
TGTGCCAGCCAGGACCCTAGGGGCATCAGGGCCCAGCATTTT
CASQDPRGIRAQHF
>TRBV19|TRBJ2-2|once|.
TGTGCCAGTAGTGACCACCCGGGACTGACAGGGGAGCTGTTTTTT
CASSDHPGLTGELFF
>TRBV30|TRBJ2-3|.|.
TGTGCCTGGAGTGTAGGCAGGGGTAGCACAGATACGCAGTATTTT
CAWSVGRGSTDTQYF
>TRBV28|TRBJ1-3|once|.
TGTGCCAGCAGTAGGGGGTTCTCTGGAAACACCATATATTTT
CASSRGFSGNTIYF
>TRBV28|TRBJ1-3|.|.
TGTGCCAGCGCCTCACAGGTTGCTGGAAACACCATATATTTT
CASASQVAGNTIYF
>TRBV7-2|TRBJ2-5|.|TRBD2
TGTGCCAGCAGCGGCACTAGCGACCAAGAGACCCAGTACTTC
CASSGTSDQETQYF
>TRBV5-1|TRBJ2-7|.|TRBD1
TGCGCCAGCAGCTGGACAGGGGATTACTACGAGCAGTACTTC
CASSWTGDYYEQYF
>TRBV9|TRBJ2-7|.|TRBD2
TGTGCCAGCAGCGTAGGGGCGGGAGGGTCACTAGGGGAGCAGTACTTC
CASSVGAGGSLGEQYF
>TRBV7-9|TRBJ2-1|.|.
TGTGCCAGCAGCTTAGCGGGAGGAGGCAATGAGCAGTTCTTC
CASSLAGGGNEQFF
>TRBV9|TRBJ2-5|.|.
TGTGCCAGCAGCGTAGACTCCGGGAGGGGGCGAGAGACCCAGTACTTC
CASSVDSGRGRETQYF
>TRBV11-2|TRBJ2-1|.|.
TGTGCCAGCAGCCTCAACCCCGTACTCGGGTACGAGCAGTTCTTC
CASSLNPVLGYEQFF
>TRBV2|TRBJ1-1|.|.
TGTGCCACCCAGGGTGACACTGAAGCTTTCTTT
CATQGDTEAFF
>TRBV18|TRBJ1-1|.|.
TGTGCCAGCTCACCGCAGGGGATGAACACTGAAGCTTTCTTT
CASSPQGMNTEAFF
>TRBV6-1|TRBJ2-1|.|.
TGTGCCAGCAGTGTTGGGCCCCGCGATGAGCAGTTCTTC
CASSVGPRDEQFF
>TRBV5-1|TRBJ2-1|.|.
TGCGCCAGCAGCTTGGGACACGCGAGCTCCTACAATGAGCAGTTCTTC
CASSLGHASSYNEQFF
>TRBV11-2|TRBJ2-1|.|TRBD1
TGTGCCAGCAGCATGGGACAGACGATCTACAATGAGCAGTTCTTC
CASSMGQTIYNEQFF